This T cell receptor (beta chain) is drawn from a study of tumor-infiltrating lymphocytes in primary liver carcinoma. Study-wide background: The patients, men and women alike, were aged 30 to 69 years.

V was trimmed by 5 bases and J by 1 base, leaving 17 bases between them. Germline CDR1 and CDR2: LGHNA and YNFKEQ. This CDR3 is built from 16 residues. The investigators made TCR beta cDNA from about 500 ng total RNA, using a constant-region primer. A slightly modified ARM-PCR protocol with three nested multiplex PCR rounds produced these TCR beta libraries. Two initial PCR rounds of around 9 cycles each paired TRBV1-TRBV30 forward primers with a C-beta reverse primer. Using its own MiXCR run on the multiplex PCR reads, TCRdb lists one record per CDR3 protein. The table lists tens of thousands of distinct CDR3 sequences, approximately 74% of them singletons. This clonotype showed up many times. The antigen is undetermined. The approximately 20-31 mg bulk tissue piece was not sorted before simultaneous RNA and DNA extraction. There were over 85% viable tumor cells in every single sample of tumor. General study points: Only about 7.5-24% of top clones showed up in all five tumor regions. Lesser overlap characterized tumor-adjacent and tumor-blood pairs relative to tumor region pairs.

The sample consisted of liver tumor tissue from sampling region 4. Noted subset: tumor region T4, right-lateral pole. The chain uses TRBV4-2 and TRBJ2-5, with TRBD2 as a possible D gene (6 bases). The receptor comes from a man aged 40-55 years with primary liver carcinoma and hepatitis B virus infection. CDR3: CASSKSGRTPQETQYF. In DNA form, the CDR3 reads TGTGCCAGCAGCAAAAGCGGGCGCACCCCCCAAGAGACCCAGTACTTC.